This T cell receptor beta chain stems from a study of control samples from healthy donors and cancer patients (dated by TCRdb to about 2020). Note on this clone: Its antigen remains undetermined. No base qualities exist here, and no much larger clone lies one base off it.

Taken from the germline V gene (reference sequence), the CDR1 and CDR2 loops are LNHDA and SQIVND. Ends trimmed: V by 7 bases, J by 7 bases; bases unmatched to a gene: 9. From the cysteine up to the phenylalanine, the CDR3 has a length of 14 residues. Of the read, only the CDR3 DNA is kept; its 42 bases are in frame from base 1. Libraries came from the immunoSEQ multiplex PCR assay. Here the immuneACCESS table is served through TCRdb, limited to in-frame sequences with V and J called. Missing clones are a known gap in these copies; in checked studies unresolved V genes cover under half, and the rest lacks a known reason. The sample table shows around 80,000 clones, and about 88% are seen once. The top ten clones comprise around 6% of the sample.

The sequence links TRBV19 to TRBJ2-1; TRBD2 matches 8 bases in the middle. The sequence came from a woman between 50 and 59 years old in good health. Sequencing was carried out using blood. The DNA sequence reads TGTGCCAGTAATACGGCGGGGGGCTTAAATGAGCAGTTCTTC. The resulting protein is CASNTAGGLNEQFF.